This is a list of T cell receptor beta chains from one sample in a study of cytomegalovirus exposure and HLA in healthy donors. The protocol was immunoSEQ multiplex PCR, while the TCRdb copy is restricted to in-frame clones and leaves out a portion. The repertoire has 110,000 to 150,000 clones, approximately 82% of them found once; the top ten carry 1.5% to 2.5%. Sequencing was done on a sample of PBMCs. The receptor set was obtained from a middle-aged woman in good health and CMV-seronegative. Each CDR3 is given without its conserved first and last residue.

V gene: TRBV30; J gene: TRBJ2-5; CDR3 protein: AWSVQAVETQY
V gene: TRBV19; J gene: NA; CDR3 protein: ASSIMERDYEQY
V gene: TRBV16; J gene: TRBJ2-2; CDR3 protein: ASSQEATGELF
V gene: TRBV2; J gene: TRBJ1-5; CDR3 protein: ASSGGAYSNQPQH
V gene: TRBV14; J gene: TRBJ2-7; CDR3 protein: ASSRGGYEQY
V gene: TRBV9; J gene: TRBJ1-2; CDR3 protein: ASSFSTEGIWGYT
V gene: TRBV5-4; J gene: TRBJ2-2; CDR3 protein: ASSLLGQGTTGELF
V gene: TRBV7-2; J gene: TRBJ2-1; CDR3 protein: ASSLITSGRYYNEQF
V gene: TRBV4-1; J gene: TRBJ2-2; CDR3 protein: ASSPTKGQNTGELF
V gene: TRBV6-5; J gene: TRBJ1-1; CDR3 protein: ASTGTGNTEAF
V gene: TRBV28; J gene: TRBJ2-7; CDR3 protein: ASSFWGDRGGSYEQY
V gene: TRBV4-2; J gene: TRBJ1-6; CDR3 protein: ASSQDGTGTSPLH
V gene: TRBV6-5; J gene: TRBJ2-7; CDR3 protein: ASSVDRGEYEQY
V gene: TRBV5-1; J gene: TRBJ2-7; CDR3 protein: ASSLVRSYEQY
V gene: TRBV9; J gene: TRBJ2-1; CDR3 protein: ASSVGLAGTFNEQF
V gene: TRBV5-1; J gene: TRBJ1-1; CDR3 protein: ASSFVTGNTEAF
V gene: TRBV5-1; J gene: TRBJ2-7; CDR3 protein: ASSAAGTSYEQY
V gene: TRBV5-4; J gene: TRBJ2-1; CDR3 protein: ASKEALGQVNNEQF
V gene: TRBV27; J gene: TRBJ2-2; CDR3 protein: ASTRLADPRIEELF
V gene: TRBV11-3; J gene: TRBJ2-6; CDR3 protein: ASSSYSGTALSGANVLT
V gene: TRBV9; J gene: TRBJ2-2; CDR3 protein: ASSVREGYTGELF
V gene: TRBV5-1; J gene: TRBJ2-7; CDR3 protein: ASSLALAGEQY
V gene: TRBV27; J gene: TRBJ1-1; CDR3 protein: ASSSGTGVLNTEAF
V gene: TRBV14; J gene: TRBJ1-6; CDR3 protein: ASSQDPDRVGYNSPLH
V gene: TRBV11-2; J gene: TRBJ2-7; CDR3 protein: ASSLDLGLAELAYEQY
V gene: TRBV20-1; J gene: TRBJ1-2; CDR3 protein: SAKGGGYT
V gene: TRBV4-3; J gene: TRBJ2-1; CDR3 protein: ASSQKTSGNNEQF
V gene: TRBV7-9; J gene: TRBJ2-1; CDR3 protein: ASSFDGLSTQF
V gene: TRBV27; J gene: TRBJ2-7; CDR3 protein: ASRRLAGGWEQY
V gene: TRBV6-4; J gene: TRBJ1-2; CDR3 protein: ASSEGTGYDYGYT
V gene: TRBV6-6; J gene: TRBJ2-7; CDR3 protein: ASSWGLRTYEQY
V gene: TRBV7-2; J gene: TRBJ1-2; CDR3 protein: ASSIQADYGYT
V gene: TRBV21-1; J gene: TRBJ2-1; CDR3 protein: ASSKDDRRAGGPYNEQF
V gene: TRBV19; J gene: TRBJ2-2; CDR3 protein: ASSGTGMTGELF
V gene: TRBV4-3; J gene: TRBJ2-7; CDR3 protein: ASSHSTWDSSYEQY
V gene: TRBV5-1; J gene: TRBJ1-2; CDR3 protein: ASKSRPLDYGYT
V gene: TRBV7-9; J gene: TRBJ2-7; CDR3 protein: ASSGRTGSSYEQY
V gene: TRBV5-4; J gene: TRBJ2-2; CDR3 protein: ASSSPAGPNTGELF
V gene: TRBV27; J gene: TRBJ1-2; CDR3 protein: ASSVRDRGTGGYT
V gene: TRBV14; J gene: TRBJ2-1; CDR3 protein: ASSHPGGEQF
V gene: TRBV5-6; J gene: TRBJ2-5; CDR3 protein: ASSLTGGDETQY
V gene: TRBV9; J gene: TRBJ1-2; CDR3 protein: ASSAGQGRYGYT
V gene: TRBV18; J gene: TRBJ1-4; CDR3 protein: ASSPLGRGAINEKLF
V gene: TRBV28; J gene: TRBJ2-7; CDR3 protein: ASSPGLAGVFEQY
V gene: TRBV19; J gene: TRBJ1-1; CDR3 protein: ASESRDNLGLNTEAF
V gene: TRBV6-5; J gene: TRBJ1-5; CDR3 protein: ASRRGQANQPQH
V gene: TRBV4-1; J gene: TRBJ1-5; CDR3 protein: ASSPGMTEGEQPQH
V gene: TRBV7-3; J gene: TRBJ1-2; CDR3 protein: ASSLTGDPTGANYGYT
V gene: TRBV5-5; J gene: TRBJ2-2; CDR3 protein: ASSLGTLATGELF
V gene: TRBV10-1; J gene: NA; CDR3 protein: ASSVGGSSYEQY
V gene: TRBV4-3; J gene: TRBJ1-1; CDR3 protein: ASSQDWGGTEAF
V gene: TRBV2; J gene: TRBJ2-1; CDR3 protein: ASSEVPVGTGGNEQF
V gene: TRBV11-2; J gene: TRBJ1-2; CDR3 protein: ASSPAPRQGFYGYT
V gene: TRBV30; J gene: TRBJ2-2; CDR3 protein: AWSVWRTGLAAGELF
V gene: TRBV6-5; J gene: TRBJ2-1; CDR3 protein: ASSRGTLYNEQF
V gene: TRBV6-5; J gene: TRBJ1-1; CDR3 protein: ASSYVLSGNTEAF
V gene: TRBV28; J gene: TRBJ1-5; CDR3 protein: ASSFDRPKPQH
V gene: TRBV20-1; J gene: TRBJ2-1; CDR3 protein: SASLPREF